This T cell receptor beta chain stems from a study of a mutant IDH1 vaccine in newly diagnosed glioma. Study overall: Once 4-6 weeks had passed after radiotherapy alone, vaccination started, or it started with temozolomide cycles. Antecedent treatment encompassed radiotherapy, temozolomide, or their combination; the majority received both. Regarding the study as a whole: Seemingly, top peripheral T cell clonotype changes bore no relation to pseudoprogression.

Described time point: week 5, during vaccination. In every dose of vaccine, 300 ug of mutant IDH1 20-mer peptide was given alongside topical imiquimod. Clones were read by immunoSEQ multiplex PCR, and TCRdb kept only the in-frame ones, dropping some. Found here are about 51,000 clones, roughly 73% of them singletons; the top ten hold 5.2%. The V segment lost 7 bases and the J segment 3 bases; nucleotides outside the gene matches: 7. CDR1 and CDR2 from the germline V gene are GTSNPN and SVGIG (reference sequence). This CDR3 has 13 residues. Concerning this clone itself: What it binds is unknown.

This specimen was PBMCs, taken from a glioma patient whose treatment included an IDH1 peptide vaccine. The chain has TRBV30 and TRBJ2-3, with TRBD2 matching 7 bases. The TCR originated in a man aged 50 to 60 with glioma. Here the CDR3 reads CASNGGGTDTQYF. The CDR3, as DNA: TGTGCCTCAAATGGGGGGGGGACAGATACGCAGTATTTT.